Presented here are 14 T cell receptor beta chains from one specimen sequenced in a study of synovial regulatory T cells in juvenile arthritis. The assay was immunoSEQ multiplex PCR, and TCRdb's table has in-frame clones only and misses some. The sample totals 9,000 to 10,000 clones. The material sequenced was Treg cells from blood. Subset denoted: remaining (HLA-DR-negative) circulating blood Treg cells. Receptors originate from a donor younger than 30 with juvenile idiopathic arthritis.

The CDR3 loop reads CASSAGPGREQYF. The chain combines TRBV5-4 with TRBJ2-7; TCRdb outputs TRBD2, but without DNA this stays unchecked. Looked up from germline, CDR1 is SGHNT and CDR2 is YYREEE (reference sequence). The CDR3 spans 13 residues. A DNA sequence was not provided.

The chain uses TRBV7-9 and TRBJ1-1; the D call from TCRdb, TRBD1, cannot be confirmed without DNA. Germline V lookup: CDR1 SEHNR, CDR2 FQNEAQ (reference sequence). The CDR3 is made up of 14 amino acids. No DNA accompanies this entry. CDR3 residues: CASSLDRGNTEAFF.

The V call is TRBV5-1, the J call TRBJ2-1; TCRdb picks TRBD1, but there is no DNA to check that call. The CDR3 consists of 13 residues. A DNA sequence was not provided. Germline V gives CDR1 SGHRS, CDR2 YFSETQ. Here the CDR3 reads CASGDSAYNEQFF.

The chain links TRBV19 to TRBJ2-3; the D call from TCRdb, TRBD2, cannot be confirmed without DNA. The CDR3 is made up of 14 amino acids. DNA was not recorded. Germline CDR1 and CDR2: LNHDA and SQIVND (reference sequence). The CDR3 region is CASKRGGSTDTQYF.

V usage is TRBV6-5 and J usage is TRBJ1-2. Per the germline V gene, CDR1 is MNHEY and CDR2 is SVGAGI. This CDR3 has 12 residues. No DNA appears here. CDR3 loop: CASSKRFGGYTF.

The chain couples TRBV18 to TRBJ2-1. Germline values: CDR1 KGHSH, CDR2 LQKENI. CDR3 size: 15 residues. No DNA sequence is on record. CDR3 residues: CASSPPAGRNNEQFF.

V is TRBV7-9 and J is TRBJ1-4; TCRdb selects TRBD1, and the lack of DNA leaves this call unchecked. The CDR3 contains 16 residues. No DNA accompanies this entry. The germline CDR1 and CDR2 sequences are SEHNR and FQNEAQ (reference sequence). CDR3 loop: CASSSSVGLPNEKLFF.

The chain has TRBV5-5 and TRBJ2-7; the TCRdb D gene call, TRBD1, has no DNA to confirm it. Germline V gives CDR1 SGHKS, CDR2 YYEKEE (reference sequence). The CDR3 runs 14 residues. No DNA is given. CDR3 amino acids: CASSRWTGPNEQYF.

The chain links TRBV10-2 to TRBJ2-1; the D gene TCRdb calls, TRBD2, cannot be checked with no DNA. From germline, CDR1 is WSHSY and CDR2 SAAADI. The CDR3 has 16 amino acids. Only the protein is on record. The CDR3 sequence is CASRRGRLGGNNEQFF.

The genes are TRBV18 and TRBJ2-7; TCRdb selects TRBD2, and the lack of DNA leaves this call unchecked. The CDR3 loop spans 14 amino acids. No DNA appears here. CDR1 and CDR2 from the germline V gene are KGHSH and LQKENI. CDR3 amino acids: CASSRGVEGREQYF.

The CDR3 protein is CASSYTGDPLDEQYF. The chain combines TRBV18 with TRBJ2-7; TCRdb designates TRBD1, a call that cannot be tested without DNA. CDR1 is KGHSH and CDR2 is LQKENI in the germline V gene. The CDR3 loop spans 15 amino acids. No DNA has been recorded.

The chain employs TRBV18 and TRBJ2-6; the D gene TCRdb calls, TRBD2, cannot be checked with no DNA. The CDR3 has 18 amino acids. No DNA is listed. Germline loops: CDR1 KGHSH, CDR2 LQKENI. This CDR3 reads CASSPLVAGAPGANVLTF.

The rearrangement joins TRBV6-1 to TRBJ1-2. The CDR3 extends over 15 amino acids. Nucleotide data are not available. Germline assignment: CDR1 MNHNS and CDR2 SASEGT. The CDR3 sequence: CASSEAFPANYGYTF.

The chain joins TRBV9 to TRBJ2-7; TCRdb's D call, TRBD2, is unchecked because there is no DNA. The CDR3 spans 13 residues. Only the protein is available. Germline CDR1 is SGDLS and CDR2 is YYNGEE. CDR3 sequence: CASSVGTSYEQYF.